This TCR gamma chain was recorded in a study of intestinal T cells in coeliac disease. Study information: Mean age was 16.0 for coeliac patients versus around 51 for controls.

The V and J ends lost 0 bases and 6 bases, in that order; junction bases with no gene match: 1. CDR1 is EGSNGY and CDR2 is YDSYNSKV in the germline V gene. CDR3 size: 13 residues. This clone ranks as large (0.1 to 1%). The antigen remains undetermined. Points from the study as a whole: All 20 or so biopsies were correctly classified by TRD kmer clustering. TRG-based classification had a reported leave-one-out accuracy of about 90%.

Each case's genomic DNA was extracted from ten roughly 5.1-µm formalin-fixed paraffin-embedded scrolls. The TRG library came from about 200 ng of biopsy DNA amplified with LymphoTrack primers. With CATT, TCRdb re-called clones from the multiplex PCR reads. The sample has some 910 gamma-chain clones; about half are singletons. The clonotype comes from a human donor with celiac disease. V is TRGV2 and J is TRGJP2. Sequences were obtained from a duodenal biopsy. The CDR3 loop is CATWDGGDWIKTF. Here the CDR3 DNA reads TGTGCCACCTGGGACGGGGGTGATTGGATCAAGACGTTT.